The text below deals with one T cell receptor (beta chain). This specimen belongs to a study of Ad26.COV2.S vaccination and SARS-CoV-2 variants. Treatment defined: roughly 19 received Ad26.COV2.S at low or high dose, single or two shots; five or six received placebo; per-sample allocation not given. Repertoires come from day 63 after the first vaccine or placebo injection. Using immunoSEQ multiplex PCR, the repertoire was profiled, and TCRdb retains in-frame clones only, with some absent. Of 200,000 to 300,000 clones listed, roughly 90% were seen once; the top ten hold around 10%. The CDR3 totals 15 residues. Trimming removed 7 bases from V and 5 bases from J; junction bases left unmatched: 8. Per germline, CDR1 SGHAT and CDR2 FQNNGV.

The source is a person between 18 and 65 years old who received the Ad26.COV2.S COVID-19 vaccine or a placebo. The chain links TRBV11-2 to TRBJ2-5, with 12 bases fitting TRBD2. The input for sequencing was peripheral blood, taken in a trial of Ad26.COV2.S vaccine versus placebo. DNA of the CDR3: TGTGCCAGCACCCCCGGGACTAGCGGGTGGGAGACCCAGTACTTC. Translated: CASTPGTSGWETQYF.